One and the same sample provided the 26 T cell receptor beta chains below, sequenced in a study of T cells expressing NK-cell markers. No DNA is given; TCRdb re-called the 5' RACE reads and lists each CDR3 protein once. The sample holds about 460,000 distinct CDR3 sequences. The sample comprised blood T cells: a sorted CD56 or NKG2C T cell subset, CD4+ or CD8+ T cells, or bulk PBMC T cells (not recorded which). The source is a woman in her forties or fifties in good health.

The gene calls are TRBV20-1 and TRBJ1-2. This CDR3 is built from 14 residues. Germline V CDR1 and CDR2: DFQATT, SNEGSKA (reference sequence). The CDR3 sequence is CSARVARDFYGYTF.

V usage is TRBV12-3 or TRBV12-4 and J usage is TRBJ2-7; TCRdb's assignment of TRBD2 cannot be checked, as there is no DNA. The CDR3 is 14 residues long. CDR3 amino acids: CASSLTSGSPEQYF.

The rearrangement uses TRBV29-1 and TRBJ2-1. Looked up from germline, CDR1 is SQVTM and CDR2 is ANQGSEA. The CDR3 loop spans 14 amino acids. CDR3 protein: CSVEILSSYNEQFF.

The rearrangement uses TRBV25-1 and TRBJ2-1; absent DNA, TCRdb's TRBD1 call cannot be checked. Germline V CDR1 and CDR2: MGHDK, SYGVNS. CDR3 length: 16 amino acids. CDR3 residues: CASTGWTGGHYNEQFF.

V is TRBV5-1 and J is TRBJ2-7; the D call from TCRdb, TRBD1, cannot be confirmed without DNA. Germline assignment: CDR1 SGHRS and CDR2 YFSETQ. This CDR3 spans 15 amino acids. This CDR3 reads CASSPPGRLGYEQYF.

J is TRBJ2-2 and V is TRBV10-3; checking the TCRdb D call of TRBD1 is not possible without DNA. The V gene's germline CDR1 is ENHRY and CDR2 SYGVKD. This CDR3 comprises 13 residues. The CDR3 reads CATTGSNTGELFF.

The J gene is TRBJ1-2, the V gene TRBV12-3 or TRBV12-4; as DNA is missing, the TRBD1 call by TCRdb cannot be tested. The CDR3 extends over 17 amino acids. The CDR3: CASSLSGQGALIYGYTF.

The chain is built from TRBV30 and TRBJ2-3. CDR3 length: 12 residues. Looked up from germline, CDR1 is GTSNPN and CDR2 is SVGIG (reference sequence). This chain's CDR3 is CAWSPGVDTQYF.

V usage is TRBV3-1 and J usage is TRBJ2-6; TCRdb reports TRBD1, a call that lacks DNA to check it against. The CDR3 extends over 16 amino acids. Germline lookup yields CDR1 LGHDT and CDR2 YNNKEL (reference sequence). The chain's CDR3 is CASSQRTGDGANVLTF.

The chain has TRBV24-1 and TRBJ2-1; TCRdb selects TRBD2, and the lack of DNA leaves this call unchecked. Per the germline V gene, CDR1 is KGHDR and CDR2 is SFDVKD. The CDR3 is 15 amino acids. CDR3 loop: CATGTSIGWYSEQFF.

The J gene is TRBJ2-5, the V gene TRBV11-3; the D call from TCRdb, TRBD2, cannot be confirmed without DNA. In germline, CDR1 is SGHNT, CDR2 YENEEA. The CDR3 contains 13 residues. CDR3 protein: CASSSGGLETQYF.

This sequence joins TRBV20-1 and TRBJ2-3; checking the TCRdb D call of TRBD2 is not possible without DNA. This CDR3 has 13 residues. Per the germline V gene, CDR1 is DFQATT and CDR2 is SNEGSKA (reference sequence). The CDR3 loop reads CSVVTSRPDTQYF.

The V call is TRBV20-1, the J call TRBJ2-1; the D call from TCRdb, TRBD1, cannot be confirmed without DNA. This CDR3 contains 14 residues. The germline CDR1 and CDR2 sequences are DFQATT and SNEGSKA (reference sequence). CDR3 region: CSAAGRSSYNEQFF.

The chain recombines TRBV5-1 with TRBJ2-2; the D call of TRBD1 rests on TCRdb alone, since no DNA is present to check it. The CDR3 has 17 amino acids. CDR1 and CDR2 from the germline V gene are SGHRS and YFSETQ. CDR3 residues: CASSLEWTPMNTGELFF.

The chain joins TRBV10-2 to TRBJ1-5. Germline CDR1 and CDR2: WSHSY and SAAADI. There are 14 residues in the CDR3. The CDR3 protein is CASNGGYGIQPQHF.

The chain links TRBV5-1 to TRBJ2-1; TCRdb reports TRBD1, a call that lacks DNA to check it against. Germline V gene sequence: CDR1 SGHRS, CDR2 YFSETQ. The CDR3 consists of 14 residues. The CDR3: CASSSWDPENEQFF.

The chain has TRBV11-2 and TRBJ2-5; absent DNA, TCRdb's TRBD1 call cannot be checked. Germline V gene lookup returns CDR1 SGHAT and CDR2 FQNNGV. There are 15 residues in the CDR3. The CDR3 is CASSFQMSGSETQYF.

CDR3: CASSRTSGSLDTQYF. The chain carries TRBV6-6 and TRBJ2-3; TCRdb returns TRBD2, unconfirmable since there is no DNA. The CDR3 length is 15 residues. CDR1 is MNHNY, CDR2 SVGAGI, per germline (reference sequence).

The chain has TRBV9 and TRBJ2-2; TCRdb lists TRBD1, though no DNA is available to test this call. This CDR3 has 16 amino acids. Germline V gene data show CDR1 as SGDLS and CDR2 as YYNGEE. CDR3 residues: CASSERTVFGTGELFF.

V gene TRBV28 combines with J gene TRBJ2-4; without DNA, the TCRdb call of TRBD2 cannot be checked. The length of the CDR3 is 13 residues. Germline V gene data show CDR1 as MDHEN and CDR2 as SYDVKM. The CDR3 sequence: CATLGGPKNIQYF.

CDR3: CSVVPLETQYF. V usage is TRBV29-1 and J usage is TRBJ2-5; TCRdb proposes TRBD1, but this gene call is untestable without DNA. CDR1 is SQVTM, CDR2 ANQGSEA, per germline. The length of the CDR3 is 11 residues. Full variable domain (missing parts from reference TRBV29-1 and TRBJ2-5): SAVISQKPSRDICQRGTSLTIQCQVDSQVTMMFWYRQQPGQSLTLIATANQGSEATYESGFVIDKFPISRPNLTFSTLTVSNMSPEDSSIYLCSVVPLETQYFGPGTRLLVL.

V gene TRBV2 combines with J gene TRBJ2-7. The CDR3 runs 11 residues. Germline V gene lookup returns CDR1 SNHLY and CDR2 FYNNEI. The CDR3 reads CASSDRLTEYF.

V and J are TRBV20-1 and TRBJ2-1; TCRdb's D call of TRBD2 is untestable without DNA. Germline V CDR1 and CDR2: DFQATT, SNEGSKA (reference sequence). The CDR3 consists of 14 residues. Here the CDR3 reads CSANKPGLAGGQFF.

V usage is TRBV15 and J usage is TRBJ2-3; TCRdb reports TRBD1, a call that lacks DNA to check it against. CDR3 length: 14 amino acids. From germline, CDR1 is LNHNV and CDR2 YYDKDF (reference sequence). CDR3 protein: CATSGGQVEDTQYF.

The chain is built from TRBV11-2 and TRBJ2-2; lacking DNA, the TRBD1 call made by TCRdb goes unchecked. The CDR3 is 14 residues long. The germline gives CDR1 SGHAT, CDR2 FQNNGV. This CDR3 reads CASSLARGAGELFF.

The chain's CDR3 is CSAGGLRQVPDTQYF. V and J are TRBV20-1 and TRBJ2-3; TCRdb proposes TRBD2, but this gene call is untestable without DNA. Germline CDR1 reads DFQATT; CDR2 reads SNEGSKA (reference sequence). This CDR3 contains 15 residues.